Listed here are 13 T cell receptor beta chains from one sample, sequenced in a study of OX40 agonist ivuxolimab in advanced cancers. Data came from immunoSEQ multiplex PCR; TCRdb stores just in-frame clones and leaves some out. The table records 36,000 or so clones, about 78% of them present only once. This specimen was CD4+ or CD8+ T cells sorted from blood, taken in a trial of the OX40 agonist ivuxolimab. The source of these receptors is an adult with an advanced solid tumor such as melanoma, head and neck, liver or kidney cancer.

This chain connects TRBV28 to TRBJ2-7, with D unresolved. The CDR3 runs 13 residues. Germline CDR1 is MDHEN and CDR2 is SYDVKM. Trimming removed 5 bases at V and 2 bases at J, with 10 bases between. The CDR3 coding sequence is TGTGCCAGCAGTCCATTAAGCCCCTACGAGCAGTACTTC. The encoded protein is CASSPLSPYEQYF. Based on the CDR3 plus reference TRBV28 and TRBJ2-7, the full variable domain is DVKVTQSSRYLVKRTGEKVFLECVQDMDHENMFWYRQDPGLGLRLIYFSYDVKMKEKGDIPEGYSVSREKKERFSLILESASTNQTSMYLCASSPLSPYEQYFGPGTRLTVT.

The genes are TRBV11-2 and TRBJ2-7; D may correspond to TRBD1 or TRBD2 (5 bases each). Germline V gives CDR1 SGHAT, CDR2 FQNNGV. Between the trimmed V and J ends, which lost 1 base and 2 bases, there was a span of 12 bases. CDR3 size: 15 residues. CDR3 residues: CASSLGGWGTYEQYF. DNA for the CDR3: TGTGCCAGCAGCTTAGGAGGATGGGGGACCTACGAGCAGTACTTC.

This clone was seen only a few times. At the DNA level, this CDR3 is encoded by other sequences in the same sample as well. The chain uses TRBV19 and TRBJ1-1; D gene unclear. Trimming removed 2 bases from V and 1 base from J, with 5 bases in between. The CDR3 extends over 13 amino acids. The V gene's germline CDR1 is LNHDA and CDR2 SQIVND (reference sequence). The CDR3: CASSISGNTEAFF. CDR3 coding DNA: TGTGCCAGTAGTATATCGGGGAACACTGAAGCTTTCTTT.

The V call is TRBV7-3, the J call TRBJ2-3; 9 bases align to TRBD2. Germline trimming cut 5 bases from V and 0 bases from J; bases unmatched to any gene: 3. Germline V gives CDR1 SGHTA, CDR2 FQGTGA. This CDR3 is built from 15 residues. The CDR3 here is CASSDSGSSTDTQYF. Here the CDR3 DNA reads TGTGCCAGCAGCGATAGCGGGAGTAGCACAGATACGCAGTATTTT. The complete variable domain, with remaining parts taken from reference TRBV7-3 and TRBJ2-3, reads GAGVSQTPSNKVTEKGKYVELRCDPISGHTALYWYRQSLGQGPEFLIYFQGTGAADDSGLPNDRFFAVRPEGSVSTLKIQRTERGDSAVYLCASSDSGSSTDTQYFGPGTRLTVL.

The chain is built from TRBV27 and TRBJ2-7; 8 bases map to TRBD1. The CDR3 is 19 amino acids. Germline lookup yields CDR1 MNHEY and CDR2 SMNVEV (reference sequence). V shed 5 bases, J shed 3 bases, and the junction held 21 bases outside the gene matches. The CDR3 reads CASSTQTGDDPLSYYEQYF. The CDR3 coding sequence is TGTGCCAGCAGTACCCAGACAGGGGACGACCCACTATCCTACTACGAGCAGTACTTC.

J is TRBJ1-4 and V is TRBV4-2; D is undetermined. CDR3 length: 16 amino acids. Germline CDR1 LGHNA, CDR2 YNFKEQ. The V end was cut by 4 bases, the J end by 4 bases, with 16 bases between. The CDR3 loop reads CASSRAGRQSNEKLFF. The DNA of the CDR3 is TGTGCCAGCAGCCGAGCCGGGAGGCAGAGTAATGAAAAACTGTTTTTT.

The V gene is TRBV30, the J gene TRBJ2-1; no clear D gene. V lost 0 bases, J lost 8 bases, and 5 bases lay in between. The CDR3 sequence is 11 residues long. Per the germline V gene, CDR1 is GTSNPN and CDR2 is SVGIG (reference sequence). CDR3 DNA sequence: TGTGCCTGGAGTGTAGGATATGAGCAGTTCTTC. Protein sequence: CAWSVGYEQFF.

This clone has a handful of counts. V and J are TRBV30 and TRBJ2-1; the match to TRBD2 covers 11 bases. The CDR3 has 15 amino acids. Trimming at V came to 2 bases and at J to 6 bases, leaving 6 bases not matched to a gene. The germline V gene has CDR1 GTSNPN and CDR2 SVGIG (reference sequence). The DNA of the CDR3 is TGTGCCTGGAGTAAGACTAGCGGGATCTCCAATGAGCAGTTCTTC. As protein: CAWSKTSGISNEQFF.

The chain uses TRBV6-6 and TRBJ2-1, with TRBD2 matching over 8 bases. CDR1 and CDR2 (germline): MNHNY, SVGAGI (reference sequence). The CDR3 sequence is 15 residues long. The J segment lost 8 bases and the V segment lost 0 bases, leaving 6 bases of the junction unmatched. CDR3 residues: CASSYSRGGPDEQFF. In nucleotides, the CDR3 is TGTGCCAGCAGTTACTCCCGGGGGGGACCCGATGAGCAGTTCTTC.

The V and J genes are TRBV7-8 and TRBJ2-3; D is perhaps TRBD1 (7 bases). CDR3 length: 20 residues. Looked up from germline, CDR1 is SGHVS and CDR2 is FQNEAQ. V shed 1 base and J shed 3 bases, with 26 bases lying between them. CDR3 in amino acids: CASSLVAGYLSRGRTDTQYF. The CDR3 nucleotides read TGTGCCAGCAGCTTAGTCGCGGGATACTTGAGCAGGGGGAGGACAGATACGCAGTATTTT.

The rearrangement links TRBV27 to TRBJ1-2; TRBD1 agrees at 8 bases. CDR3 length: 15 residues. J gave up 7 bases and V 1 base, and 8 bases lay outside the gene matches. CDR1 is MNHEY, CDR2 SMNVEV, per germline (reference sequence). CDR3 region: CASSLFQGAHGGYTF. The CDR3 DNA is TGTGCCAGCAGTTTATTTCAGGGGGCGCATGGTGGCTACACCTTC.

There are a few counts of this clone. The V and J genes are TRBV6-1 and TRBJ2-2; D may be TRBD2 (5 bases). This CDR3 is built from 12 residues. The germline V gene has CDR1 MNHNS and CDR2 SASEGT. The V and J ends lost 8 bases and 3 bases respectively, with 7 bases between them. The CDR3 DNA is TGTGCCAGCCTGGAGGACACCGGGGAGCTGTTTTTT. This translates into CASLEDTGELFF.

The CDR3 region has the DNA TGTGCCAGCAGTTTTGGGGCTAGCGGGGGGTGGGAGACCCAGTACTTC. Translated: CASSFGASGGWETQYF. The V call is TRBV27, the J call TRBJ2-5, with TRBD2 identical over 11 bases. The CDR3 has 16 residues. In germline, CDR1 is MNHEY, CDR2 SMNVEV (reference sequence). The ends lost 3 bases at V and 5 bases at J; junction bases unmatched: 8.